One and the same sample provided the 24 T cell receptor beta chains below, sequenced in a study of blood T cell repertoires in COVID-19 (dated by TCRdb to the early 2020s). The library was prepared using the immunoSEQ multiplex PCR assay. TCRdb took over this immuneACCESS table, retaining in-frame rearrangements with V and J assigned. Such tables are incomplete; in checked studies, under half of the missing clones stem from an unresolved V gene, and the remainder is unexplained. The sample table records around 100,000 clones; around nine tenths of these occur just once. Together, the top ten hold 4% to 5.5% of the sample. What was sequenced was peripheral blood. These receptors were obtained from a man between 35 and 55 years old with acute or convalescent COVID-19.

The V gene is TRBV5-5, the J gene TRBJ1-4; no clear D gene. V dropped 0 bases and J dropped 6 bases, with 12 bases sitting between them. Germline CDR1 and CDR2: SGHKS and YYEKEE (reference sequence). The CDR3 length is 15 residues. CDR3 residues: CASSLAGSEDEKLFF. Written as DNA, the CDR3 is TGTGCCAGCAGCTTGGCGGGTTCAGAGGATGAAAAACTGTTTTTT.

This sequence joins TRBV5-1 and TRBJ2-7; 7 bases agree with TRBD1. CDR3 length: 15 amino acids. J was trimmed by 3 bases and V by 0 bases; bases with no gene match: 6. The germline CDR1 and CDR2 sequences are SGHRS and YFSETQ. This CDR3 is CASSLAGTDHYEQYF. CDR3 sequence (DNA): TGCGCCAGCAGCTTGGCCGGGACAGATCACTACGAGCAGTACTTC.

The J gene is TRBJ1-4, the V gene TRBV18, with 9 bases fitting TRBD1. V lost 5 bases to trimming and J lost 2 bases; unmatched junction nucleotides: 6. Germline lookup yields CDR1 KGHSH and CDR2 LQKENI. The CDR3 runs to 16 residues. CDR3 DNA sequence: TGTGCCAGCTCATCAGGACAGGGGAGGACTAATGAAAAACTGTTTTTT. It codes for CASSSGQGRTNEKLFF.

V gene TRBV2 combines with J gene TRBJ1-6, with TRBD1 matching 7 bases. Germline-derived CDR1 and CDR2 are SNHLY and FYNNEI. The ends lost 7 bases at V and 7 bases at J; junction bases unmatched: 4. The CDR3 totals 13 residues. CDR3: CASKEDRNSPLHF. CDR3 sequence (DNA): TGTGCCAGCAAAGAGGACAGGAATTCACCCCTCCACTTT.

The chain recombines TRBV30 with TRBJ1-2; no clear D gene. Deletions cut 2 bases from V and 6 bases from J, with 13 bases between. The CDR3 contains 13 residues. Germline lookup yields CDR1 GTSNPN and CDR2 SVGIG (reference sequence). CDR3 sequence: CAWSTRWEDGYTF. The CDR3 bases are TGTGCCTGGAGTACCAGGTGGGAGGATGGCTACACCTTC.

V and J are TRBV19 and TRBJ2-1; maybe TRBD2 (6 bases). CDR3 length: 15 amino acids. V was clipped by 11 bases and J by 0 bases, with 17 bases between them. Germline lookup yields CDR1 LNHDA and CDR2 SQIVND (reference sequence). This CDR3 is CACSPVGGSYNEQFF. In nucleotides, the CDR3 is TGTGCCTGTTCCCCGGTGGGGGGCTCCTACAATGAGCAGTTCTTC.

The rearrangement links TRBV5-4 to TRBJ2-1, with 15 bases aligning to TRBD2. CDR1 is SGHNT, CDR2 YYREEE, per germline (reference sequence). This CDR3 is built from 16 residues. Germline trimming cut 4 bases from V and 6 bases from J; bases unmatched to any gene: 5. The CDR3 loop is CASSPGLAGGLNEQFF. The CDR3 bases are TGTGCCAGCAGCCCGGGACTAGCGGGGGGTCTCAATGAGCAGTTCTTC.

The chain links TRBV5-4 to TRBJ2-7, with 10 bases matching TRBD2. With V trimmed by 4 bases and J by 0 bases, 1 base remained unmatched. CDR1 is SGHNT, CDR2 YYREEE, per germline (reference sequence). This CDR3 region has 14 residues. The CDR3 bases are TGTGCCAGCAGCCCTAGCGGGAGCTCCTACGAGCAGTACTTC. This gives the protein CASSPSGSSYEQYF.

The rearrangement links TRBV2 to TRBJ1-4, with a possible D match to TRBD1 (5 bases). Between the trimmed V and J ends, which lost 6 bases and 3 bases, there was a span of 14 bases. This CDR3 spans 15 amino acids. CDR1 is SNHLY and CDR2 is FYNNEI in the germline V gene. CDR3 residues: CASRTAGSANEKLFF. CDR3 bases: TGTGCCAGCAGGACAGCAGGGTCGGCTAATGAAAAACTGTTTTTT.

The chain recombines TRBV14 with TRBJ2-7, with a possible D match to TRBD1 (5 bases). The V gene lost 5 bases and the J gene lost 0 bases, with 8 bases spanning the gap. CDR3 length: 13 residues. Looked up from germline, CDR1 is SGHDN and CDR2 is FVKESK. CDR3 coding DNA: TGTGCCAGCAGCAAGACAGCCTCCTACGAGCAGTACTTC. It encodes CASSKTASYEQYF.

The chain carries TRBV10-3 and TRBJ2-2; 7 positions agree with TRBD1. CDR1 is ENHRY and CDR2 is SYGVKD in the germline V gene. The CDR3 totals 16 residues. Unmatched junction bases numbered 10, after V lost 4 bases and J lost 5 bases. CDR3 loop: CAISAPTGYSTGELFF. CDR3 DNA sequence: TGTGCCATCAGTGCCCCGACAGGGTATAGTACCGGGGAGCTGTTTTTT.

The V call is TRBV2, the J call TRBJ1-2, with a tentative D call TRBD1 (6 bases). Trimming shortened V by 4 bases and J by 3 bases, and 18 bases separated the two germline ends. This CDR3 is built from 16 residues. Germline V gene sequence: CDR1 SNHLY, CDR2 FYNNEI. The CDR3 region is CASSARVGSGDYGYTF. CDR3 in DNA: TGTGCCAGCAGTGCCCGGGTAGGATCAGGGGACTATGGCTACACCTTC.

The CDR3 here is CASRTGVSGNTIYF. The CDR3 bases are TGTGCCAGCAGAACAGGGGTGTCTGGAAACACCATATATTTT. The chain uses TRBV6-5 and TRBJ1-3; 7 bases map to TRBD1. CDR1 and CDR2 from the germline V gene are MNHEY and SVGAGI. V lost 6 bases to trimming and J lost 1 base; unmatched junction nucleotides: 3. The CDR3 covers 14 residues.

The chain joins TRBV5-1 to TRBJ2-3, with 10 bases lining up with TRBD2. Germline V gene data show CDR1 as SGHRS and CDR2 as YFSETQ. The CDR3 has 16 amino acids. The J segment lost 3 bases and the V segment lost 1 base, leaving 5 bases of the junction unmatched. The CDR3 nucleotides read TGCGCCAGCAGCTTGAGCGGGAGGGGCGTAACAGATACGCAGTATTTT. Protein product: CASSLSGRGVTDTQYF.

The chain is built from TRBV5-1 and TRBJ2-7, with 9 bases fitting TRBD2. The CDR3 loop spans 15 amino acids. Germline assignment: CDR1 SGHRS and CDR2 YFSETQ. The V segment lost 4 bases and the J segment 3 bases; nucleotides outside the gene matches: 8. This CDR3 is CASSLASGKVYEQYF. CDR3 sequence (DNA): TGCGCCAGCAGCCTGGCTAGCGGGAAGGTCTACGAGCAGTACTTC.

The V gene is TRBV3-1 (or the pseudogene TRBV3-2), the J gene TRBJ2-6; no firm D call. Germline loops: CDR1 LGHDT, CDR2 YNNKEL (reference sequence). CDR3 length: 14 amino acids. Between the trimmed V and J ends, which lost 4 bases and 1 base, there was a span of 5 bases. The CDR3 loop reads CASSRESGANVLTF. For the CDR3, the DNA is TGTGCCAGCAGCCGCGAGTCTGGGGCCAACGTCCTGACTTTC.

The genes are TRBV11-2 and TRBJ2-5; possible D gene TRBD1, 5 bases. V lost 5 bases and J 1 base, leaving 8 bases between the germline ends. Germline V gives CDR1 SGHAT, CDR2 FQNNGV. The CDR3 is made up of 13 amino acids. CDR3 in amino acids: CASSQGSQETQYF. CDR3 in DNA: TGTGCCAGCAGCCAGGGTAGCCAAGAGACCCAGTACTTC.

The CDR3 loop reads CASSHRGITESDYGYTF. The CDR3 nucleotides read TGTGCCAGCAGTCACAGGGGAATTACAGAGAGTGACTATGGCTACACCTTC. This chain connects TRBV6-6 to TRBJ1-2; TRBD1 agrees at 7 bases. This CDR3 has 17 amino acids. J gave up 3 bases and V 5 bases, and 15 bases lay outside the gene matches. Germline assignment: CDR1 MNHNY and CDR2 SVGAGI (reference sequence).

The genes are TRBV20-1 and TRBJ2-7; TRBD2 might be the D (5 bases). There are 11 residues in the CDR3. Germline loops: CDR1 DFQATT, CDR2 SNEGSKA (reference sequence). V was cut by 3 bases and J by 5 bases, with 8 bases left in between. The CDR3 region has the DNA TGCAGTGCTAGTCGGGGAGACGAGCAGTACTTC. Translating gives CSASRGDEQYF.

The CDR3 DNA reads as TGTGCCAGCAGCTTCGGACAGGGGGCAAGGGAGCAGTACTTC. Its translation is CASSFGQGAREQYF. The chain is built from TRBV5-6 and TRBJ2-7; 11 positions agree with TRBD1. The CDR3 spans 14 residues. Germline-derived CDR1 and CDR2 are SGHDT and YYEEEE. Trimming cost V 2 bases and J 7 bases; bases outside gene matches: 5.

This chain connects TRBV5-4 to TRBJ2-3, with 10 bases matching TRBD1. The CDR3 contains 15 residues. CDR1 SGHNT and CDR2 YYREEE come from the germline V gene (reference sequence). The V segment lost 0 bases and the J segment 4 bases; nucleotides outside the gene matches: 2. The CDR3: CASSLGGQGADTQYF. The CDR3 DNA sequence: TGTGCCAGCAGCTTGGGTGGACAGGGGGCAGATACGCAGTATTTT.

The chain combines TRBV2 with TRBJ1-2, with TRBD1 identical over 12 bases. The germline CDR1 and CDR2 sequences are SNHLY and FYNNEI. With V trimmed by 1 base and J by 7 bases, 4 bases remained unmatched. CDR3 size: 15 residues. CDR3 amino acids: CASSEVGQGAVGYTF. The CDR3 DNA is TGTGCCAGCAGTGAAGTGGGACAGGGGGCGGTTGGCTACACCTTC.

The CDR3 DNA reads TGTGCCAGCAGTAATGGACTTAACTATGGCTACACCTTC. It is translated as CASSNGLNYGYTF. The chain couples TRBV6-5 to TRBJ1-2; the D is unclear. The length of the CDR3 is 13 residues. Trimming took off 5 bases at V and 1 base at J, with 8 bases between the two ends. CDR1 is MNHEY, CDR2 SVGAGI, per germline.

The gene calls are TRBV6-5 and TRBJ2-7; TRBD2 might be the D (6 bases). This CDR3 spans 14 amino acids. V gave up 4 bases and J gave up 2 bases, with 12 bases separating them. Germline CDR1 is MNHEY and CDR2 is SVGAGI. The DNA of the CDR3 is TGTGCCAGCAGTTTCGGGACTGCCCCCTACGAGCAGTACTTC. This translates into CASSFGTAPYEQYF.